The entry below gives a single TCR beta chain sequence along with its context. The CDR3 spans 19 residues. CDR1 and CDR2 (germline): LNHDA, SQIVND (reference sequence). V was clipped by 1 base and J by 2 bases, with 23 bases between them. This record belongs to a study of cytomegalovirus exposure and HLA in healthy donors. The primer mix had 60 Vbeta and 13 Jbeta primers. Using immunoSEQ multiplex PCR, the repertoire was profiled, and TCRdb retains in-frame clones only, with some absent. The sample has 95,000 to 110,000 clones; approximately 73% are singletons. V and J are TRBV19 and TRBJ1-2; perhaps TRBD1 as D (6 bases). Sequenced material: PBMCs. The TCR originated in a woman aged 18-29 years in good health and CMV-seropositive. The CDR3 DNA reads TGTGCCAGTAGTATAGTTCGAATCAACCGGGACACTTTGAACTATGGCTACACCTTC. Its protein is CASSIVRINRDTLNYGYTF.